The sequence of this T cell receptor (beta chain) was determined in a study of cytomegalovirus exposure and HLA in healthy donors. In the PCR, 60 Vbeta and 13 Jbeta primers were used. In the original workflow: Approximately 11 million of 65 million to 95 million unique TCR beta chains were shared, per a later count. TCRdb's copy holds only in-frame clones and misses some; the assay was immunoSEQ multiplex PCR. V, J and clone size are those of that table, while D and trimming were read from the DNA. Of about 170,000 clones detected, roughly 76% appear once; the ten largest clones hold roughly 5%. Healthy bone marrow donors formed the donor group. On this clone: Its specificity is unknown.

General study results and limits: Serostatus for CMV was the only available immune exposure information.

The J segment lost 2 bases and the V segment lost 4 bases, leaving 6 bases of the junction unmatched. CDR3 length: 15 residues. Germline V gene data show CDR1 as SGHNT and CDR2 as YYREEE (reference sequence). The source of this sequence is a woman younger than 30 in good health and CMV-seropositive. Sequenced input: PBMCs. This chain connects TRBV5-4 to TRBJ1-3; 7 nucleotides match TRBD1. The CDR3 DNA follows: TGTGCCAGCAGCACAGGGGTAGGGGCTGGAAACACCATATATTTT. Translated, it gives CASSTGVGAGNTIYF.